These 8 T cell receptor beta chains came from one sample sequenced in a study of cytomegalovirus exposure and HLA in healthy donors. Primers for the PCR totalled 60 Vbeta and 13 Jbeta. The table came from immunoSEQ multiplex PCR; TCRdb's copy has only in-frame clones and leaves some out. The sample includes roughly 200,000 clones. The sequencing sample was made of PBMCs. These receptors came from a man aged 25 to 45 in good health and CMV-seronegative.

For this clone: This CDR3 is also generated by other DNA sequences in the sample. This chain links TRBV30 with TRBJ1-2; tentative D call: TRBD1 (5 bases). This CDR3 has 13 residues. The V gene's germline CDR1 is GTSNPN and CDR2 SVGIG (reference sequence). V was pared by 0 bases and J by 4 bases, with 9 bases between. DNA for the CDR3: TGTGCCTGGAGTGTTGGGGGAGGCTATGGCTACACCTTC. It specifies CAWSVGGGYGYTF.

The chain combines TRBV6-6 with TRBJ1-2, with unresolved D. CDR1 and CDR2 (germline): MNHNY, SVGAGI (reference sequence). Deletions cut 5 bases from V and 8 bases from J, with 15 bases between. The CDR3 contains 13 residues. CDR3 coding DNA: TGTGCCAGCAGTCCTGACGCGGGCGTGGGCTACACCTTC. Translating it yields CASSPDAGVGYTF.

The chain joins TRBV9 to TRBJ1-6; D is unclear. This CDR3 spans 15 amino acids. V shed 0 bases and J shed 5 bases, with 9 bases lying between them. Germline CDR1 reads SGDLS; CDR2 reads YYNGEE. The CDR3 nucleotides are TGTGCCAGCAGCGTAGAGACACATCATAATTCACCCCTCCACTTT. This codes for CASSVETHHNSPLHF.

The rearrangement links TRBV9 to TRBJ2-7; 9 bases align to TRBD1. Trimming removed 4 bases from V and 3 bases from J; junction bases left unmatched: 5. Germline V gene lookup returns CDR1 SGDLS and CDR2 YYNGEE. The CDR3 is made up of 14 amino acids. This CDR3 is CASSSTGGVYEQYF. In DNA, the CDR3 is TGTGCCAGCAGCTCCACAGGGGGCGTCTACGAGCAGTACTTC.

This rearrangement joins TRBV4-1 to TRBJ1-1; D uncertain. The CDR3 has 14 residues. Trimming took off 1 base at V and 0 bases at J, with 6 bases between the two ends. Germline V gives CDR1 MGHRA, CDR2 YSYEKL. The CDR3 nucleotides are TGCGCCAGCAGCCAAGGGGAGTTGAACACTGAAGCTTTCTTT. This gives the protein CASSQGELNTEAFF.

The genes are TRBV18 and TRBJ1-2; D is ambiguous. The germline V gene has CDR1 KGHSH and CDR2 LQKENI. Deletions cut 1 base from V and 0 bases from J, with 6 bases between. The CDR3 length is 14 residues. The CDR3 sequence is CASSPLSTNYGYTF. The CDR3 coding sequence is TGTGCCAGCTCACCACTGTCAACTAACTATGGCTACACCTTC. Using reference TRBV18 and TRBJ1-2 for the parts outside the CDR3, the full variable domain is NAGVMQNPRHLVRRRGQEARLRCSPMKGHSHVYWYRQLPEEGLKFMVYLQKENIIDESGMPKERFSAEFPKEGPSILRIQQVVRGDSAAYFCASSPLSTNYGYTFGSGTRLTVV.

The CDR3 sequence is CAITGTGNTGELFF. CDR3 sequence (DNA): TGTGCCATCACGGGAACTGGGAACACCGGGGAGCTGTTTTTT. The genes are TRBV10-3 and TRBJ2-2; TRBD2 might be the D (5 bases). The CDR3 runs 14 residues. V was clipped by 7 bases and J by 1 base, with 10 bases between them. Per the germline V gene, CDR1 is ENHRY and CDR2 is SYGVKD.

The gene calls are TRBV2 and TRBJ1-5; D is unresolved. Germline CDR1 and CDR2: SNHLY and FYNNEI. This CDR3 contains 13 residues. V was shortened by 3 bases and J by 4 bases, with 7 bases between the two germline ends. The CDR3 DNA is TGTGCCAGCAGTGACCCCGAGAATCAGCCCCAGCATTTT. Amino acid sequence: CASSDPENQPQHF.